The entry below gives a single T cell receptor (beta chain) sequence along with its context. Its target is not known. TCRdb keeps only in-frame clones here, not all; method: immunoSEQ multiplex PCR. The data show under 5,500 clones, with under 85% seen just once and over 20% held by the top ten. CDR1 and CDR2 from the germline V gene are LGHNA and YSLEER. Deletions cut 1 base from V and 0 bases from J, with 15 bases between. CDR3 length equals 17 residues. The sample originates from a study of T cell clonotyping in hematopoietic cell transplantation. Study-level findings and limits: After transplant, recipient diversity fell while pathologically expanded clonotypes grew through day 180.

The clonotype originates from a male patient aged 60 to 75 who had an allogeneic stem cell transplant from an unrelated donor, so T cells may come from the graft donor. Some clones in this sample may be carry-over from other donors' samples. The sequences come from peripheral blood mononuclear cells, collected 180 days after allogeneic stem cell transplant. This chain joins TRBV4-3 and TRBJ1-2; no clear D. CDR3 DNA sequence: TGCGCCAGCAGCCAAGCGACCAATCGCCCAGCTAACTATGGCTACACCTTC. Translated: CASSQATNRPANYGYTF.